These 11 T cell receptor beta chains share one sample of origin, sequenced in a study of shared clonotypes between healthy human individuals. Using immunoSEQ multiplex PCR, the repertoire was profiled, and TCRdb retains in-frame clones only, with some absent. The data show 2 million to 2.5 million clones, 80% to 95% seen once. The sample taken for sequencing was naive CD4+ T cells from PBMCs. Noted subset: CD45RA+ positively selected. These receptors all stem from a man aged 18-30 years in good health. Some clones in this sample may be carry-over from other donors' samples.

This chain joins TRBV5-4 and TRBJ2-1; TRBD1 or TRBD2 may be the D gene (5 bases each). The germline V gene encodes CDR1 SGHNT and CDR2 YYREEE (reference sequence). CDR3 size: 14 residues. Trimming shortened V by 2 bases and J by 4 bases, and 10 bases separated the two germline ends. CDR3 sequence (DNA): TGTGCCAGCAGCTTTGGGGACGGTTACAATGAGCAGTTCTTC. It encodes CASSFGDGYNEQFF.

The V gene is TRBV7-9, the J gene TRBJ2-7, with a possible D match to TRBD2 (5 bases). Germline loops: CDR1 SEHNR, CDR2 FQNEAQ (reference sequence). The CDR3 is 14 residues long. Deletions cut 5 bases from V and 2 bases from J, with 13 bases between. CDR3 nucleotide sequence: TGTGCCAGCAGCCCCAGAGGGTTCACCTACGAGCAGTACTTC. This sequence encodes CASSPRGFTYEQYF.

The table lists this clone with a count of one. The V and J genes are TRBV9 and TRBJ1-2; tentatively, D is TRBD1 (6 bases). The ends were cut back, 0 bases at V and 4 bases at J, with 13 bases in the middle. Germline V lookup: CDR1 SGDLS, CDR2 YYNGEE. The CDR3 length is 15 residues. CDR3 nucleotides: TGTGCCAGCAGCGTAGAGGTGGGGGCCGCCTATGGCTACACCTTC. This codes for CASSVEVGAAYGYTF. Full variable domain (outside the CDR3, taken from reference TRBV9 and TRBJ1-2): DSGVTQTPKHLITATGQRVTLRCSPRSGDLSVYWYQQSLDQGLQFLIQYYNGEERAKGNILERFSAQQFPDLHSELNLSSLELGDSALYFCASSVEVGAAYGYTFGSGTRLTVV.

This CDR3 is CASSYSHGTQYF. Here the CDR3 DNA reads TGTGCCAGCAGTTACTCCCACGGTACGCAGTATTTT. The V gene is TRBV6-5, the J gene TRBJ2-3, with no clear D. The CDR3 has 12 amino acids. V was shortened by 0 bases and J by 8 bases, with 6 bases between the two germline ends. The V gene's germline CDR1 is MNHEY and CDR2 SVGAGI.

CDR3 in amino acids: CASSGRPPLGYTF. CDR3 bases: TGTGCCAGTTCGGGGCGGCCTCCGCTGGGCTACACCTTC. The J gene is TRBJ1-2, the V gene TRBV19; tentatively, D is TRBD1 (5 bases). The length of the CDR3 is 13 residues. V was shortened by 8 bases and J by 8 bases, with 18 bases between the two germline ends. The germline V gene encodes CDR1 LNHDA and CDR2 SQIVND (reference sequence). The full variable domain, in which reference TRBV19 and TRBJ1-2 provide the parts outside the CDR3, is DGGITQSPKYLFRKEGQNVTLSCEQNLNHDAMYWYRQDPGQGLRLIYYSQIVNDFQKGDIAEGYSVSREKKESFPLTVTSAQKNPTAFYLCASSGRPPLGYTFGSGTRLTVV.

In this sample, this clone turned up once. V and J are TRBV19 and TRBJ1-4; TRBD1 might be the D (6 bases). V was pared by 3 bases and J by 7 bases, with 12 bases between. The CDR3 runs 14 residues. The V gene's germline CDR1 is LNHDA and CDR2 SQIVND (reference sequence). The CDR3 DNA is TGTGCCAGTAGTATGAGAGAAGGGGGTGAAAAACTGTTTTTT. Amino acid sequence: CASSMREGGEKLFF.

The rearrangement links TRBV29-1 to TRBJ2-5, with 8 bases that match TRBD1. CDR3 length: 13 residues. V was pared by 6 bases and J by 4 bases, with 7 bases of the junction left unmatched. Germline assignment: CDR1 SQVTM and CDR2 ANQGSEA. CDR3 protein: CSVSGGGGETQYF. In DNA, the CDR3 is TGCAGCGTCTCAGGGGGCGGAGGAGAGACCCAGTACTTC.

The V and J genes are TRBV5-4 and TRBJ1-1, with 7 positions matching TRBD1. There are 15 residues in the CDR3. Germline assignment: CDR1 SGHNT and CDR2 YYREEE (reference sequence). The ends lost 4 bases at V and 1 base at J; junction bases unmatched: 7. CDR3 in amino acids: CASSPPGQRNTEAFF. Here the CDR3 DNA reads TGTGCCAGCAGCCCGCCGGGACAGAGGAACACTGAAGCTTTCTTT.

The chain uses TRBV4-2 and TRBJ2-7; TRBD2 matches 7 bases. This CDR3 spans 20 amino acids. The junction had 18 bases not matched to a gene; V was cut back by 1 base and J by 0 bases. Per the germline V gene, CDR1 is LGHNA and CDR2 is YNFKEQ. CDR3 nucleotides: TGTGCCAGCAGCCAAGGAGGCGCGTGGGCTAGCGGCCTAAGCTCCTACGAGCAGTACTTC. Encoded protein: CASSQGGAWASGLSSYEQYF.

V usage is TRBV18 and J usage is TRBJ2-1; 7 nucleotides line up with TRBD2. CDR1 and CDR2 (germline): KGHSH, LQKENI. With V trimmed by 7 bases and J by 4 bases, 13 bases remained unmatched. The CDR3 loop spans 16 amino acids. In nucleotides, the CDR3 is TGTGCCAGCTGCCGGGGGGATAGCGGAGGTTACAATGAGCAGTTCTTC. This gives the protein CASCRGDSGGYNEQFF.

This sequence joins TRBV7-3 and TRBJ2-3; no firm D call. Germline CDR1 reads SGHTA; CDR2 reads FQGTGA. Between the trimmed V and J ends, which lost 5 bases and 0 bases, there was a span of 12 bases. The CDR3 length is 15 residues. As DNA, the CDR3 is TGTGCCAGCAGCCCATGGGGATTGAGCACAGATACGCAGTATTTT. It is translated as CASSPWGLSTDTQYF.